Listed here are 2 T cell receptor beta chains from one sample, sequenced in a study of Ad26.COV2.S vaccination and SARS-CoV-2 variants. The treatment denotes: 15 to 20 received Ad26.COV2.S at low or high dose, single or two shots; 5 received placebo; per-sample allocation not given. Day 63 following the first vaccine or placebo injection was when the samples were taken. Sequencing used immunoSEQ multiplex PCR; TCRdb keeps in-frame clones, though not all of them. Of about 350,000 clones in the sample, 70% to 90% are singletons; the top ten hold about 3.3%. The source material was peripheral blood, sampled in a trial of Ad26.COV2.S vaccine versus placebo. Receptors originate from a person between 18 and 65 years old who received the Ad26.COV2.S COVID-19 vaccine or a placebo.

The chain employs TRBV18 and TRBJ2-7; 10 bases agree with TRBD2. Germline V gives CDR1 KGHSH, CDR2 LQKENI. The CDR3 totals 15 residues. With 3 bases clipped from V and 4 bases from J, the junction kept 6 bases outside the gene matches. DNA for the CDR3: TGTGCCAGCTCACCCCCGGGACTAGCGCAGTACGAGCAGTACTTC. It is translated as CASSPPGLAQYEQYF.

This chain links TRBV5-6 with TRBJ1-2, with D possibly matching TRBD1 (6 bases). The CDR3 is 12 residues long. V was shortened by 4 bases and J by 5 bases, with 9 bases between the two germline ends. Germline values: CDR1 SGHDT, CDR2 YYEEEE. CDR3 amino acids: CASSGDTYGYTF. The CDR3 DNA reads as TGTGCCAGCAGCGGGGACACTTATGGCTACACCTTC.